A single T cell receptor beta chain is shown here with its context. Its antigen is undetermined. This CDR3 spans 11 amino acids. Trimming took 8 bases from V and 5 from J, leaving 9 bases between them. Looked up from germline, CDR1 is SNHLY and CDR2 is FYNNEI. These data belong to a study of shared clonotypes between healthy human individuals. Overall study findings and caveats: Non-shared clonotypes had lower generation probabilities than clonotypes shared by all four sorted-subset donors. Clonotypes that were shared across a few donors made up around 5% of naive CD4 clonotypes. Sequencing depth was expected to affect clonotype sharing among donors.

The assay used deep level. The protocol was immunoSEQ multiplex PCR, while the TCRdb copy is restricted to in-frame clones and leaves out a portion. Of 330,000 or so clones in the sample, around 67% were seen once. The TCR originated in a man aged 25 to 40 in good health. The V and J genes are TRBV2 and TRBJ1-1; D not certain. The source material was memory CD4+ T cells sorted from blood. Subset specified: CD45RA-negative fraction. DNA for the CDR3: TGTGCCAGCCTGGTGGGAACTGAAGCTTTCTTT. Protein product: CASLVGTEAFF.